The 22 T cell receptor beta chains reported below all come from one sample, sequenced in a study of cytotoxic CD8 clonotypes in ibrutinib-treated CLL. TCRdb's table, derived via immunoSEQ multiplex PCR, lists solely in-frame clones and lacks some. This sample carries about 160,000 clones, roughly 84% of them seen once, and the ten largest clones take around 2.7%. The material was PBMCs, obtained at disease progression, from a patient treated with ibrutinib. The source is a human donor with chronic lymphocytic leukemia.

The genes are TRBV5-6 and TRBJ2-4, with 7 bases that match TRBD1. Germline lookup yields CDR1 SGHDT and CDR2 YYEEEE. Losses at the gene ends were 1 base for V and 0 bases for J; bases not matched to a gene: 10. The length of the CDR3 is 18 residues. CDR3 sequence reads: CASSLRGQKYSAKNIQYF. The CDR3 bases are TGTGCCAGCAGCTTGCGGGGACAGAAATATTCAGCCAAAAACATTCAGTACTTC.

This clone was counted a few times. The chain uses TRBV5-1 and TRBJ2-7, with D unclear. Germline-derived CDR1 and CDR2 are SGHRS and YFSETQ. The CDR3 has 14 amino acids. V gave up 2 bases and J gave up 0 bases, with 9 bases separating them. Here the CDR3 reads CASSFTVDSYEQYF. In DNA, the CDR3 is TGCGCCAGCAGCTTCACAGTCGACTCCTACGAGCAGTACTTC.

V and J are TRBV18 and TRBJ1-1; D might be TRBD1 (5 bases). V was shortened by 0 bases and J by 1 base, with 6 bases between the two germline ends. Germline V gene lookup returns CDR1 KGHSH and CDR2 LQKENI. The CDR3 is 14 residues long. Written as DNA, the CDR3 is TGTGCCAGCTCACCACCGACAGCGAACACTGAAGCTTTCTTT. Its translation is CASSPPTANTEAFF. Drawing the rest from reference TRBV18 and TRBJ1-1, the complete variable domain is NAGVMQNPRHLVRRRGQEARLRCSPMKGHSHVYWYRQLPEEGLKFMVYLQKENIIDESGMPKERFSAEFPKEGPSILRIQQVVRGDSAAYFCASSPPTANTEAFFGQGTRLTVV.

The chain uses TRBV7-2 and TRBJ2-5; D is ambiguous. CDR3 length: 14 amino acids. V shed 8 bases and J shed 1 base, with 14 bases lying between them. CDR1 and CDR2 from the germline V gene are SGHTA and FQGNSA. CDR3 residues: CASSPNWSQETQYF. CDR3 bases: TGTGCCAGCTCTCCAAATTGGAGCCAAGAGACCCAGTACTTC.

The chain couples TRBV6-5 to TRBJ2-7; 8 nucleotides match TRBD2. Trimming removed 0 bases from V and 4 bases from J; junction bases left unmatched: 8. This CDR3 contains 16 residues. The germline V gene encodes CDR1 MNHEY and CDR2 SVGAGI. The CDR3 sequence: CASSYSILAALYEQYF. CDR3 nucleotides: TGTGCCAGCAGTTACTCGATACTAGCGGCCTTATACGAGCAGTACTTC.

The V gene is TRBV9, the J gene TRBJ2-3; D not resolved. CDR1 SGDLS and CDR2 YYNGEE come from the germline V gene. The CDR3 is 13 residues long. Trimming removed 3 bases from V and 5 bases from J, with 10 bases in between. The CDR3 region has the DNA TGTGCCAGCAGCGACGGACCGATAGATACGCAGTATTTT. Translated: CASSDGPIDTQYF.

This chain uses TRBV6-1 with TRBJ1-5; 9 nucleotides agree with TRBD1. Germline V lookup: CDR1 MNHNS, CDR2 SASEGT. J lost 5 bases, V lost 0 bases, and 5 bases had no gene match. The CDR3 totals 16 residues. The chain's CDR3 is CASSEAGGQGHQPQHF. In nucleotides, the CDR3 is TGTGCCAGCAGTGAAGCGGGGGGACAGGGTCATCAGCCCCAGCATTTT.

The chain joins TRBV30 to TRBJ1-4, with 7 bases identical to TRBD1. J gave up 5 bases and V 2 bases, and 8 bases lay outside the gene matches. The CDR3 has 15 amino acids. Per the germline V gene, CDR1 is GTSNPN and CDR2 is SVGIG (reference sequence). DNA for the CDR3: TGTGCCTGGAGTATTTACCGGGACAGAAATGAAAAACTGTTTTTT. This codes for CAWSIYRDRNEKLFF.

CDR3: CASSLGLYTEAFF. The DNA for the CDR3 is TGTGCCAGCAGCTTAGGGTTGTATACTGAAGCTTTCTTT. This chain joins TRBV7-9 and TRBJ1-1; D not certain. V shed 1 base and J shed 5 bases, with 8 bases lying between them. Germline CDR1 is SEHNR and CDR2 is FQNEAQ (reference sequence). The CDR3 covers 13 residues.

CDR3 sequence reads: CASSPLGGGSYNEQFF. As DNA, the CDR3 is TGTGCCAGCAGCCCCCTGGGGGGGGGCTCCTACAATGAGCAGTTCTTC. The chain employs TRBV7-9 and TRBJ2-1, with 7 positions matching TRBD2. CDR1 SEHNR and CDR2 FQNEAQ come from the germline V gene (reference sequence). Trimming took 5 bases from V and 0 from J; bases not matched to a gene: 7. The CDR3 extends over 16 amino acids.

The CDR3, as DNA: TGTGCCAGCAGTGAAAGTTGGCAGCCCCAGCATTTT. Translation: CASSESWQPQHF. The gene calls are TRBV2 and TRBJ1-5; unclear D gene. Germline values: CDR1 SNHLY, CDR2 FYNNEI. This CDR3 is built from 12 residues. The V and J ends lost 2 bases and 7 bases respectively, with 6 bases between them.

The chain combines TRBV7-9 with TRBJ2-2, with D perhaps matching TRBD1 (6 bases). Per the germline V gene, CDR1 is SEHNR and CDR2 is FQNEAQ (reference sequence). V was pared by 5 bases and J by 0 bases, with 10 bases between. This CDR3 spans 15 amino acids. This CDR3 is CASSLTGSNTGELFF. DNA for the CDR3: TGTGCCAGCAGCCTGACAGGTTCGAACACCGGGGAGCTGTTTTTT.

This chain joins TRBV6-5 and TRBJ2-1; D is unresolved. The ends were cut back, 6 bases at V and 7 bases at J, with 19 bases in the middle. This CDR3 region has 15 residues. Germline CDR1 and CDR2: MNHEY and SVGAGI. The CDR3 nucleotides read TGTGCCAGCAGCCGCGACCCAGCGAATGGGAATGAGCAGTTCTTC. Protein: CASSRDPANGNEQFF.

The J gene is TRBJ2-1, the V gene TRBV7-3; D gene uncertain. Germline assignment: CDR1 SGHTA and CDR2 FQGTGA. The CDR3 sequence is 14 residues long. V was cut by 3 bases and J by 7 bases, with 13 bases left in between. The CDR3: CASSFSNSGNEQFF. The CDR3 DNA sequence: TGTGCCAGCAGCTTTTCCAATTCCGGGAATGAGCAGTTCTTC.

CDR3 loop: CASSPLQGISGQPQHF. The DNA of the CDR3 is TGTGCCAGCAGTCCCCTACAAGGGATATCAGGTCAGCCCCAGCATTTT. V and J are TRBV28 and TRBJ1-5; D call uncertain. CDR1 is MDHEN, CDR2 SYDVKM, per germline. Trimming took off 5 bases at V and 6 bases at J, with 20 bases between the two ends. The CDR3 is made up of 16 amino acids. The full variable domain, with the rest looked up from reference TRBV28 and TRBJ1-5, is DVKVTQSSRYLVKRTGEKVFLECVQDMDHENMFWYRQDPGLGLRLIYFSYDVKMKEKGDIPEGYSVSREKKERFSLILESASTNQTSMYLCASSPLQGISGQPQHFGDGTRLSIL.

As regards this clone: The DNA is omitted, as the CDR3 cannot be located on it reliably, and the CDR3 follows TCRdb's listing. The chain employs TRBV2 and TRBJ1-2; the table gives TRBD1 as D, unverified against the DNA. CDR1 is SNHLY and CDR2 is FYNNEI in the germline V gene. The CDR3 contains 13 residues when both ends are counted. The CDR3 loop reads CASSVAAGASSTF.

The chain links TRBV19 to TRBJ2-7, with 9 bases identical to TRBD2. The CDR3 totals 15 residues. The junction had 3 bases not matched to a gene; V was cut back by 1 base and J by 2 bases. Per the germline V gene, CDR1 is LNHDA and CDR2 is SQIVND (reference sequence). CDR3 in DNA: TGTGCCAGTAGTATAGCGACTAGCGGAGCCTACGAGCAGTACTTC. This encodes CASSIATSGAYEQYF.

This sequence joins TRBV5-4 and TRBJ2-5; D perhaps matches TRBD1 (6 bases). CDR3 length: 14 residues. V lost 5 bases to trimming and J lost 4 bases, with 15 bases between them. Looked up from germline, CDR1 is SGHNT and CDR2 is YYREEE (reference sequence). This CDR3 is CASRLQGRGETQYF. CDR3 sequence (DNA): TGTGCCAGCAGACTACAGGGACGAGGAGAGACCCAGTACTTC.

This rearrangement joins TRBV7-7 to TRBJ2-3; 12 nucleotides line up with TRBD2. After removal of 5 bases from V and 0 bases from J, the junction contained 3 bases not matched to a gene. Per germline, CDR1 SSHAT and CDR2 FNYEAQ (reference sequence). There are 16 residues in the CDR3. The CDR3, as DNA: TGTGCCAGCAGCCGAGGACTAGCGGGAAGCACAGATACGCAGTATTTT. Translated: CASSRGLAGSTDTQYF.

The rearrangement joins TRBV23-1 to TRBJ1-5, with D possibly TRBD1 on 6 matching bases. TRBV23-1 is sorted into the ORF group, with uncertain function. This CDR3 is built from 15 residues. The germline V and J ends were trimmed by 0 bases and 5 bases, with 11 bases remaining between them. CDR3 in DNA: TGCGCCAGCAGTCAATCCCCGGACAGTTATCAGCCCCAGCATTTT. Residues: CASSQSPDSYQPQHF.

The chain recombines TRBV29-1 with TRBJ2-7; the match to TRBD1 covers 9 bases. CDR1 and CDR2 (germline): SQVTM, ANQGSEA. This CDR3 spans 17 amino acids. Trimming removed 3 bases from V and 2 bases from J; junction bases left unmatched: 14. CDR3 bases: TGCAGCGTTGAGGGAAGCAGACAGGGGGAGGGGCCCTACGAGCAGTACTTC. It is translated as CSVEGSRQGEGPYEQYF.

CDR3 protein: CASSPTGPLAQYF. CDR3 in DNA: TGCGCCAGCAGCCCTACAGGGCCACTGGCGCAGTACTTC. This sequence joins TRBV4-1 and TRBJ2-7, with D possibly matching TRBD1 (6 bases). The CDR3 covers 13 residues. Between the trimmed V and J ends, which lost 4 bases and 9 bases, there was a span of 16 bases. Germline loops: CDR1 MGHRA, CDR2 YSYEKL.